The T cell receptor beta chain under discussion was sequenced for a study of graft-versus-host responses after intestinal transplantation. On the study more broadly: Those transplanted obtained multivisceral, liver-intestinal, or isolated intestinal grafts. Uniformly, recipients were administered anti-thymocyte globulin induction with subsequent tacrolimus and steroids for about 3 years.

TCRdb's table, derived via immunoSEQ multiplex PCR, lists solely in-frame clones and lacks some. The sample yields tens of thousands of clones, roughly 89% seen once. Study observations and caveats: Peak circulating GvH clone levels tracked with early post-transplant HvG declines. Detected in recipient marrow were GvH clones, some of which were first observed in ileum or blood.

There are 16 residues in the CDR3. Trimming took off 0 bases at V and 3 bases at J, with 11 bases between the two ends. Germline CDR1 is ENHRY and CDR2 is SYGVKD. As to this clone: Its antigen is still unknown.

The sequencing used unstimulated CD8+ T cells sorted from spleen or lymph node cells, collected before transplant. The chain is built from TRBV10-3 and TRBJ1-4, with a weak D call TRBD1 (5 bases). The receptor was derived from a human donor who was the organ donor for an intestinal transplant. The CDR3 sequence: CAISESITGPNEKLFF. The CDR3 bases are TGTGCCATCAGTGAGTCGATTACAGGACCTAATGAAAAACTGTTTTTT.